The present T cell receptor (beta chain) was sequenced within a study of monozygotic twins with inflammatory bowel disease. The CDR3 loop spans 15 amino acids. CDR1 and CDR2 from the germline V gene are SGDLS and YYNGEE. TCRdb reprocessed the 5' RACE reads, keeping one entry per CDR3 protein, no DNA. The sample shows hundreds of thousands of distinct CDR3 sequences, and around 2.4% sits with its ten largest clones. This chain links TRBV9 with TRBJ2-3. The clonotype was recovered from a human donor with ulcerative colitis or Crohn's disease, or a healthy co-twin of an affected twin (not recorded which). The sequenced sample consisted of blood. Here the CDR3 reads CASSAPLGGTDTQYF.